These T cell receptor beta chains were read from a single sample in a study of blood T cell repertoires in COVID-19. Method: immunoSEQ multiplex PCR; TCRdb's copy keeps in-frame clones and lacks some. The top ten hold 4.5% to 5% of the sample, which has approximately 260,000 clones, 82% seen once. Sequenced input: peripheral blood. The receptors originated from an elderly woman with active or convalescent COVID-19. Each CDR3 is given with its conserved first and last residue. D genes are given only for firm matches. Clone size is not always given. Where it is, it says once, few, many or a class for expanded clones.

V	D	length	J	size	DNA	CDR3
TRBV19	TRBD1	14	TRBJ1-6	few	TGTGCCAGTAGTACCACAGGGGCTAATTCACCCCTCCACTTT	CASSTTGANSPLHF
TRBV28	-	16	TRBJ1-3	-	TGTGCCAGCAGTTTTAAGGGGGTTTACTCTGGAAACACCATATATTTT	CASSFKGVYSGNTIYF
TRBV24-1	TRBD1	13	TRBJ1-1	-	TGTGCCACCAGTGACCTGACAGGGAGAAGCGCTTTCTTT	CATSDLTGRSAFF
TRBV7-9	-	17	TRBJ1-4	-	TGTGCCAGCAGCTTTTTGTACGGGATGGAGACTAATGAAAAACTGTTTTTT	CASSFLYGMETNEKLFF
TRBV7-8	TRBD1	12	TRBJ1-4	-	TGTGCCAGCGGACAGGAGGCTGAAAAACTGTTTTTT	CASGQEAEKLFF
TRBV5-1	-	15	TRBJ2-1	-	TGCGCCAGCAGCTTGGTATCGGGGACCTACAATGAGCAGTTCTTC	CASSLVSGTYNEQFF
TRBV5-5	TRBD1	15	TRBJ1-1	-	TGTGCCAGCTTACCGACAGGGGGCTTTACCACTGAAGCTTTCTTT	CASLPTGGFTTEAFF
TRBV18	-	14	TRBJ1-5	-	TGTGCCAGCTCGCCGGGACACAGCAATCAGCCCCAGCATTTT	CASSPGHSNQPQHF
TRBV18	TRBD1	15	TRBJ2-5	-	TGTGCCAGCTCACTTGCAGGGGGTGAAGCGGAGACCCAGTACTTC	CASSLAGGEAETQYF
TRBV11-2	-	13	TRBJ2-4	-	TGTGCCAGCAGCTTTGAAAGGGGAAACATTCAGTACTTC	CASSFERGNIQYF
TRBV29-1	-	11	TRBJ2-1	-	TGCAGCGTTGCTGAAGCCAATGAGCAGTTCTTC	CSVAEANEQFF
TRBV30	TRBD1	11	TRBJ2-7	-	TGTGCCTACGGACAGGCCCACGAGCAGTACTTC	CAYGQAHEQYF
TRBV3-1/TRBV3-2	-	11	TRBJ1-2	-	TGTGCCAGCAGCCACCCGGATGGCTACACCTTC	CASSHPDGYTF
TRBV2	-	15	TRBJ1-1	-	TGTGCCAGCAGTGCCCGGGGTGCGGGGAACACTGAAGCTTTCTTT	CASSARGAGNTEAFF
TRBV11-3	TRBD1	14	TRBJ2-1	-	TGTGCCAGCAGCCCCGGGACAGGTGAACGAGAGCAGTTCTTC	CASSPGTGEREQFF
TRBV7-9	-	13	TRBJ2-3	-	TGTGCCAGCAGCTCCACATATACAGATACGCAGTATTTT	CASSSTYTDTQYF
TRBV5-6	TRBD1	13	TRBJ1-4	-	TGTGCCAGTACGGGACAGAATAATGAAAAACTGTTTTTT	CASTGQNNEKLFF
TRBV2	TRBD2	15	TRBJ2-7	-	TGTGCCACCAGGACTAGCGGGAGAATTCTTTACGAGCAGTACTTC	CATRTSGRILYEQYF
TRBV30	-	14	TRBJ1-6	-	TGTGCCTGGAGAGCTACAGGGTTTGGTTCACCCCTCCACTTT	CAWRATGFGSPLHF
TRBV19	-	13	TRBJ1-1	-	TGTGCCAGTAGTATAGTAGCGAACACTGAAGCTTTCTTT	CASSIVANTEAFF